This T cell receptor (beta chain) stems from a study of blood T cell repertoires in COVID-19. In the study overall: PBMCs, B-cell-depleted T cells, or T cells provided the cDNA or gDNA that made up the material.

Cohorts were based on clinical histories the participants reported. Using immunoSEQ multiplex PCR, the repertoire was profiled, and TCRdb retains in-frame clones only, with some absent. The profile shows about 270,000 clones, about 87% of them singletons. V dropped 1 base and J dropped 8 bases, with 15 bases sitting between them. This CDR3 comprises 14 residues. CDR1 and CDR2 (germline): SGHTA, FQGNSA. The specimen sequenced was PBMCs or T cells enriched from blood (not recorded which). This receptor was obtained from a woman in her twenties or thirties with acute COVID-19. This rearrangement joins TRBV7-2 to TRBJ2-7, with D possibly being TRBD1 (5 bases). The CDR3 coding sequence is TGTGCCAGCAGCTTAGATGTTTCAGGGATCCAGCAGTACTTC. Translating it yields CASSLDVSGIQQYF.